This T cell receptor beta chain originates from a study of T cells in Graves' hyperthyroidism and ophthalmopathy. Whole-study findings and limits: A 13 V-J model separated ophthalmopathy from stable hyperthyroidism. Researchers found most expanded thyroid clonotypes above 0.001 in blood as well.

RNA transcripts were the template for amplifying TCR beta CDR3 regions. HTBI primers drove first-round RT-PCR of the TCR CDR3. A single record per CDR3 protein comes from TCRdb applying MiXCR to the multiplex PCR reads. The profile covers hundreds of thousands of distinct CDR3 sequences, with roughly 20% appearing a single time and 34% taken by the ten largest. In making diagnoses, clinical symptoms, serum thyroxine and TRAb, thyroid ultrasound and orbital computed tomography were all used. The CDR3 length is 15 residues. Germline assignment: CDR1 MNHNS and CDR2 SASEGT. In the case of this clonotype: The antigen is not known. A read error may be the cause here, since a much bigger clone is one base away.

The V and J genes are TRBV6-1 and TRBJ1-1; tentative D call: TRBD1 (5 bases). What was sequenced was blood. The receptor was isolated from a man aged 25-40 years with Graves' ophthalmopathy. DNA for the CDR3: TGTGCCAGCAGTGAAGTCGGTAGGGCGGACACTGGAGCTTTCTTT. This gives the protein CASSEVGRADTGAFF.